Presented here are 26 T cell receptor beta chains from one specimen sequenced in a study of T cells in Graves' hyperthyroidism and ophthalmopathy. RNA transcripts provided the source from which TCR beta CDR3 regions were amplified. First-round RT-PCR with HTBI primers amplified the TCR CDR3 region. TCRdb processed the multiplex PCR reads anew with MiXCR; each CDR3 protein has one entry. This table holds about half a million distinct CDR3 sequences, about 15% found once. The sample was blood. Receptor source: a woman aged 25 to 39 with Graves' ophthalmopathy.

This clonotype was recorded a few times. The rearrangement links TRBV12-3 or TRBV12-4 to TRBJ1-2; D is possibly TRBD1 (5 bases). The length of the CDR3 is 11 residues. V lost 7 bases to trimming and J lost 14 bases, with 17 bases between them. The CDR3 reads CASIQGLAFTF. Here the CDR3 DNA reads TGTGCCAGCATCCAGGGATTGGCGTTTACCTTC.

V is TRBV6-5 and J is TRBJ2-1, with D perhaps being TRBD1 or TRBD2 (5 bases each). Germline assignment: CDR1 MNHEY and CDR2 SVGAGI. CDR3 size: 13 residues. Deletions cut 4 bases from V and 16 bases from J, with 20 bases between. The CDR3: CASSSGRGASRFF. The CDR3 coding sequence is TGTGCCAGCAGTTCGGGACGAGGGGCCAGCCGCTTCTTC.

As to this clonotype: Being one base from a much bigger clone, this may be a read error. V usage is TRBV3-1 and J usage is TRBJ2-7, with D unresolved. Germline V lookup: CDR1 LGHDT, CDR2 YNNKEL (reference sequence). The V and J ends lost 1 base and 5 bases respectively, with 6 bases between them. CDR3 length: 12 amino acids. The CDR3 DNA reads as TGTGCCAGCAGCCAAGTGAACCACGAGCAGTACTTC. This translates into CASSQVNHEQYF.

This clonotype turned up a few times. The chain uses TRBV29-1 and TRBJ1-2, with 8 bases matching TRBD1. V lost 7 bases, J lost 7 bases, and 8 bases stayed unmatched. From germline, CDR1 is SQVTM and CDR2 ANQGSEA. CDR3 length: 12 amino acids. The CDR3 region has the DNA TGCAGCGACCGGACAGGGATCAGTGGCTACACCTTC. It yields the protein CSDRTGISGYTF.

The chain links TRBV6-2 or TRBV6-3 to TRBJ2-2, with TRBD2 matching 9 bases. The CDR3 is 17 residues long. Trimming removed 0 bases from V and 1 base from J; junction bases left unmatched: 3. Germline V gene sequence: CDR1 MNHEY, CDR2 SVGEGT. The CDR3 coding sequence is TGTGCCAGCAGTTACTCGAGGCGGGAGGGGAACACCGGGGAGCTGTTTTTT. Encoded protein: CASSYSRREGNTGELFF.

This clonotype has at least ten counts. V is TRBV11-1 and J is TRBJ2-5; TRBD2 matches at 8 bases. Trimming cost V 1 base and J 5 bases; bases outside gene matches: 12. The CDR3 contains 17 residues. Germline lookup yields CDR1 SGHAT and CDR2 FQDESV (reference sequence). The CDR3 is CASSLDGRGAPAETQYF. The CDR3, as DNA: TGTGCCAGCAGCTTAGACGGGCGGGGGGCTCCCGCCGAGACCCAGTACTTC.

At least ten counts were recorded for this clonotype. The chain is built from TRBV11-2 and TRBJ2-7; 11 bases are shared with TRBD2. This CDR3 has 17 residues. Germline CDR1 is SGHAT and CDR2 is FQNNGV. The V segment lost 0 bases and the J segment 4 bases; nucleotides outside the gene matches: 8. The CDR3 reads CASSLEGAPSGRYEQYF. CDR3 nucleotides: TGTGCCAGCAGCTTAGAAGGTGCACCTAGCGGGAGGTACGAGCAGTACTTC.

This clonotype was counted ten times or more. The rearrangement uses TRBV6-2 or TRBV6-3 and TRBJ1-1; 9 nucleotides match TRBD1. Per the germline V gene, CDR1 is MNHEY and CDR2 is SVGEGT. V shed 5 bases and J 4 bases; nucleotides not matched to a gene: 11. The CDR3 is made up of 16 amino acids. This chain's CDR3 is CASSTDRGGLATEAFF. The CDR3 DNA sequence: TGTGCCAGCAGTACGGACAGGGGTGGTCTCGCCACTGAAGCTTTCTTT.

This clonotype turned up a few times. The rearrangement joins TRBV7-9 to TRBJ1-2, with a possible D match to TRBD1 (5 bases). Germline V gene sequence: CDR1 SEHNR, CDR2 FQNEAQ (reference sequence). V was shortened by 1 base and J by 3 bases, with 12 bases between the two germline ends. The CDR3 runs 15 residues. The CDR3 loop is CASSLDGTGDYGYTF. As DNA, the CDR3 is TGTGCCAGCAGCTTAGACGGGACGGGGGACTATGGCTACACCTTC.

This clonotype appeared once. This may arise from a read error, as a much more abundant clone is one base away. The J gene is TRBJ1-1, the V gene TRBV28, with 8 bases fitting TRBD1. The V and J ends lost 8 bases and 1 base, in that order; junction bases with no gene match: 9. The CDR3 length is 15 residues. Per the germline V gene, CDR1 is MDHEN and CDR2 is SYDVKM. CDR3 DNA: TGTGCCAGCGGTCTGACAGGGGTCCGGAACACTGAAGCTTTCTTT. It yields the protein CASGLTGVRNTEAFF. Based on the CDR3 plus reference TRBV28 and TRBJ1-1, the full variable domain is DVKVTQSSRYLVKRTGEKVFLECVQDMDHENMFWYRQDPGLGLRLIYFSYDVKMKEKGDIPEGYSVSREKKERFSLILESASTNQTSMYLCASGLTGVRNTEAFFGQGTRLTVV.

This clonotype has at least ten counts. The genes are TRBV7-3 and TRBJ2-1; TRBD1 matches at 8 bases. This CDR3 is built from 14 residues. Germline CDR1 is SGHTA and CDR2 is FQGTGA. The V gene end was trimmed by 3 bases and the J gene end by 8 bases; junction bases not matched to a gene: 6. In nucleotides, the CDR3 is TGTGCCAGCAGCTTCACCCAGACAGGGGATGAGCAGTTCTTC. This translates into CASSFTQTGDEQFF.

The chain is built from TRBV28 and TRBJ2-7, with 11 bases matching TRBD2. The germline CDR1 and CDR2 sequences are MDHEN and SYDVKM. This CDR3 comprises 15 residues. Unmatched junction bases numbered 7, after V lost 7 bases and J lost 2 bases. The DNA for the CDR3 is TGTGCCAGCACCCAAGGGGGACTAGCGGCCTACGAGCAGTACTTC. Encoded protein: CASTQGGLAAYEQYF.

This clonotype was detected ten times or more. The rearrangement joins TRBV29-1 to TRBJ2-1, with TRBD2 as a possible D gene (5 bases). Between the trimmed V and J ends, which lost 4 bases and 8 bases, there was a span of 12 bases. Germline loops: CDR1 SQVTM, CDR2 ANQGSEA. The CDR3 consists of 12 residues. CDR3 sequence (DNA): TGCAGCGTTGTTGGCGGGCCAGATGAGCAGTTCTTC. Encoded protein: CSVVGGPDEQFF.

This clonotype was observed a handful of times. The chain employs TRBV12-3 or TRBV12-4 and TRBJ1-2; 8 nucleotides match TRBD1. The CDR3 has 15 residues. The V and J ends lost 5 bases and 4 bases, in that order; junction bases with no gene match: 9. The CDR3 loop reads CASSRPGQVFYGYTF. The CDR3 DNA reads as TGTGCCAGCAGTAGACCGGGACAGGTATTCTATGGCTACACCTTC.

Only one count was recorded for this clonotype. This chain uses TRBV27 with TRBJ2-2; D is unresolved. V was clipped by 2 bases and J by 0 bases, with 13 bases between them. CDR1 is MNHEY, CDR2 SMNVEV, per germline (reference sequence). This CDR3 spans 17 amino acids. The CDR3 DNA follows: TGTGCCAGCAGTTTAGGTTGGAGACCTCCGAACACCGGGGAGCTGTTTTTT. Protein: CASSLGWRPPNTGELFF.

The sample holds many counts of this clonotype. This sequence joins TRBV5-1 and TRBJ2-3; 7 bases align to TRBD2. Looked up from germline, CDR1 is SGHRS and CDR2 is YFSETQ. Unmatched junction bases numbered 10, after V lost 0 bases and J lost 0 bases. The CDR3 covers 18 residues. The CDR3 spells CASSLGSRASGSTDTQYF. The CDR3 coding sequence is TGCGCCAGCAGCTTGGGTTCTCGGGCTAGCGGAAGCACAGATACGCAGTATTTT.

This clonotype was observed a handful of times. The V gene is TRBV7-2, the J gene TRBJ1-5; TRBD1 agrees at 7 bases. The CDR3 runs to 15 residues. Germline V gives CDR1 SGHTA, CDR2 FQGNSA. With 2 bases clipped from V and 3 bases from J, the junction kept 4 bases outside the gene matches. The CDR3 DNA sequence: TGTGCCAGCAGCTTAACGGGACAGAACAATCAGCCCCAGCATTTT. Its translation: CASSLTGQNNQPQHF.

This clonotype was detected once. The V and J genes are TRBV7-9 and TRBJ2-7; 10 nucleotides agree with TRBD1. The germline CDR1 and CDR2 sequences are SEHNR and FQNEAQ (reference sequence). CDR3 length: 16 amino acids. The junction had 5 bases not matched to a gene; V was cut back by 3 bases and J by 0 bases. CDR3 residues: CASSFPGQGLSYEQYF. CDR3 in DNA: TGTGCCAGCAGCTTTCCGGGACAGGGGCTCTCCTACGAGCAGTACTTC.

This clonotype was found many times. CDR3 sequence reads: CASTPRGYNEQFF. CDR3 DNA: TGTGCCAGCACCCCCCGGGGATACAATGAGCAGTTCTTC. This chain links TRBV6-1 with TRBJ2-1; maybe TRBD2 (5 bases). Trimming took off 7 bases at V and 4 bases at J, with 11 bases between the two ends. The CDR3 runs to 13 residues. Looked up from germline, CDR1 is MNHNS and CDR2 is SASEGT.

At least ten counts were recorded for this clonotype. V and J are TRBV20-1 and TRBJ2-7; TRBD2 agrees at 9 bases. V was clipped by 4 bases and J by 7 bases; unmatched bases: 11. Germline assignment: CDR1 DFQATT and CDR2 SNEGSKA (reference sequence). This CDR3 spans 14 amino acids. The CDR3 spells CSATLAGGPREQYF. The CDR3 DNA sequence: TGCAGTGCTACACTGGCGGGAGGGCCGAGAGAGCAGTACTTC.

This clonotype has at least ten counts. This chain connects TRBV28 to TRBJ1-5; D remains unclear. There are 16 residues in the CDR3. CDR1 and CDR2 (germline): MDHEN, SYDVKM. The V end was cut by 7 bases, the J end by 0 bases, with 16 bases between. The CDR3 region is CASKSLLGHSNQPQHF. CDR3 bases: TGTGCCAGCAAATCCCTCCTTGGTCATAGCAATCAGCCCCAGCATTTT. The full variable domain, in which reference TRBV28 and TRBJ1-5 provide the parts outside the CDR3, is DVKVTQSSRYLVKRTGEKVFLECVQDMDHENMFWYRQDPGLGLRLIYFSYDVKMKEKGDIPEGYSVSREKKERFSLILESASTNQTSMYLCASKSLLGHSNQPQHFGDGTRLSIL.

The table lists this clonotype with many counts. The CDR3 DNA reads as TGTGCCAGCGGGGGATTCTCCTACGAGCAGTACTTC. It translates to CASGGFSYEQYF. The J gene is TRBJ2-7, the V gene TRBV6-2 or TRBV6-3, with D perhaps TRBD1 or TRBD2 (5 bases each). The V gene's germline CDR1 is MNHEY and CDR2 SVGEGT. This CDR3 region has 12 residues. V was clipped by 8 bases and J by 0 bases, with 8 bases between them.

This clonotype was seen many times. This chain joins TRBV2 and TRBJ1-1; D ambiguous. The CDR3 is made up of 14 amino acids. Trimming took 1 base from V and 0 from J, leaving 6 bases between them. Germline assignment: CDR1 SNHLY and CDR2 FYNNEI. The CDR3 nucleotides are TGTGCCAGCAGTGAAGGTATCATGAACACTGAAGCTTTCTTT. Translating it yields CASSEGIMNTEAFF. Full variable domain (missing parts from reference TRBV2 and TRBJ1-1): EPEVTQTPSHQVTQMGQEVILRCVPISNHLYFYWYRQILGQKVEFLVSFYNNEISEKSEIFDDQFSVERPDGSNFTLKIRSTKLEDSAMYFCASSEGIMNTEAFFGQGTRLTVV.

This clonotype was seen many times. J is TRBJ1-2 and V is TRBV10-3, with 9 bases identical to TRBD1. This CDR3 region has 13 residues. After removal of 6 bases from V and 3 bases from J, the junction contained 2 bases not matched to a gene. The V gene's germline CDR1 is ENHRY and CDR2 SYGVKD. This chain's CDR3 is CAIRDRGYYGYTF. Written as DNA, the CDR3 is TGTGCCATCAGGGACAGGGGATACTATGGCTACACCTTC.

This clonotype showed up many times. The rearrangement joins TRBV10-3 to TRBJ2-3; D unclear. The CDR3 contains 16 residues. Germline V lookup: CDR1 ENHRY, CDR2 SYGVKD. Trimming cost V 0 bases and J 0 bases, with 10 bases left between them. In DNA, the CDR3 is TGTGCCATCAGTGAGTCGGGCGGCACTAGCACAGATACGCAGTATTTT. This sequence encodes CAISESGGTSTDTQYF.

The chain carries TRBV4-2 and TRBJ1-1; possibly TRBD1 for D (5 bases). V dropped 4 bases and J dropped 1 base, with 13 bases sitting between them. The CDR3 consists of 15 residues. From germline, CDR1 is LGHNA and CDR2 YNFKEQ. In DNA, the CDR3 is TGTGCCAGCAGCCGCTACAGAGGGGAGAACACTGAAGCTTTCTTT. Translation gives CASSRYRGENTEAFF.